The rows below give T cell receptor beta chains drawn from one sample of a study of shared T cell receptors in the human thymus. Clones were sequenced by immunoSEQ multiplex PCR, and TCRdb holds only the in-frame ones, with some missing. The sample lists just under 550,000 clones, approximately 80% occurring once. These data also formed part of another study, on human thymus T cells.

Sequences were obtained from thymocytes. Receptors were obtained from a boy less than two years old with a congenital heart defect. The CDR3 runs from the conserved cysteine through the conserved F or W. The order of the fields is J gene, D gene, CDR3 length, clone size, V gene, CDR3 DNA, CDR3 protein. D genes are given only for firm matches. Rows give clone size only sometimes, using once, few, many, or a class for an expanded clone.

>TRBJ2-5|TRBD2|13|-|TRBV9
TGTGCCAGCAGCGTTGGCGGGGGAGAGACCCAGTACTTC
CASSVGGGETQYF
>TRBJ2-7|TRBD1|17|-|TRBV19
TGTGCCAGTAGTATAGAGGGACAGGGCAAAGTACCCTACGAGCAGTACTTC
CASSIEGQGKVPYEQYF
>TRBJ1-5|-|16|-|TRBV15
TGTGCCACCAGCAGGCCCCCCAGGCTGGGCAATCAGCCCCAGCATTTT
CATSRPPRLGNQPQHF
>TRBJ2-7|-|16|-|TRBV10-1
TGCGCCAGCAGTGAGTACCGCAGGGTTTATCATTACGAGCAGTACTTC
CASSEYRRVYHYEQYF
>TRBJ2-2|-|14|-|TRBV7-6
TGTGCCAGCAGCTTACCCTATGCCCCCGGGGAGCTGTTTTTT
CASSLPYAPGELFF
>TRBJ2-7|-|14|-|TRBV2
TGTGCCAGCACTAGGCAGGGAAAGACCTACGAGCAGTACTTC
CASTRQGKTYEQYF
>TRBJ2-1|-|14|few|TRBV6-1
TGTGCCAGCAGTTTAGCGGAGAGGTACAATGAGCAGTTCTTC
CASSLAERYNEQFF
>TRBJ2-3|-|12|-|TRBV11-3
TGTGCCAGCAGCTCGGGGTATGAGACGCAGTATTTT
CASSSGYETQYF
>TRBJ1-5|-|17|-|TRBV4-2
TGTGCCAGCAGCCTGGTAAATGGCAGGGAAGGCAATCAGCCCCAGCATTTT
CASSLVNGREGNQPQHF
>TRBJ2-1|TRBD2|21|-|TRBV6-4
TGTGCCAGCAGTGACAATACCCCCGGGACTAGCGGGAACAGTTCCTACAATGAGCAGTTCTTC
CASSDNTPGTSGNSSYNEQFF
>TRBJ1-1|-|14|-|TRBV15
TGTGCCACCAGCAGAGGAGGGGGGAACACTGAAGCTTTCTTT
CATSRGGGNTEAFF
>TRBJ2-3|-|19|-|TRBV9
TGTGCCAGCAGCGTAGCCCCAGGGAGGTTGGCCGTTTATACAGATACGCAGTATTTT
CASSVAPGRLAVYTDTQYF
>TRBJ2-7|TRBD2|15|-|TRBV28
TGTGCCAGCAGGAATAGCGGGAGGCTTTCCTACGAGCAGTACTTC
CASRNSGRLSYEQYF
>TRBJ2-7|TRBD2|19|-|TRBV7-2
TGTGCCAGCAGCCTAACACCGGGACTAGCGGGAGGCCCCTCCTACGAGCAGTACTTC
CASSLTPGLAGGPSYEQYF
>TRBJ1-2|TRBD1|12|-|TRBV25-1
TGTGCCAGCAGTGAACAGGGGGATGGCTACACCTTC
CASSEQGDGYTF
>TRBJ2-7|-|12|-|TRBV6-1
TGTGCCAGCAAGACAGGATCCTACGAGCAGTACTTC
CASKTGSYEQYF
>TRBJ2-1|TRBD2|22|-|TRBV30
TGTGCCTGGACCTACAGGGCCTGGACTAGCGGGAGGGCCGTTCAACCCCCCAATGAGCAGTTCTTC
CAWTYRAWTSGRAVQPPNEQFF
>TRBJ1-6|-|17|once|TRBV15
TGTGCCACCAGCAGAGATAACCCGAGCTCCTATAATTCACCCCTCCACTTT
CATSRDNPSSYNSPLHF
>TRBJ2-1|-|16|-|TRBV5-5
TGTGCCAGCAGCTTGGCCCGGGACTTTTCCTACAATGAGCAGTTCTTC
CASSLARDFSYNEQFF
>TRBJ1-2|-|17|-|TRBV6-1
TGTGCCAGCAGTGACCATGATCTGAGGAGGGGAAACTATGGCTACACCTTC
CASSDHDLRRGNYGYTF
>TRBJ2-7|-|16|once|TRBV5-1
TGCGCCAGCAGCTCCCCAGGGCAGACTCGCTCCTACGAGCAGTACTTC
CASSSPGQTRSYEQYF
>TRBJ2-5|-|14|-|TRBV2
TGTGCCACGACAGGAGGACACAAAGTAGAGACCCAGTACTTC
CATTGGHKVETQYF
>TRBJ1-2|TRBD1|13|-|TRBV9
TGTGCCAGCCGACAGGGGGTTAACTATGGCTACACCTTC
CASRQGVNYGYTF
>TRBJ2-7|-|14|-|TRBV6-6
TGTGCCAGCAGTTCAACTAGTAGGTCTTACGAGCAGTACTTC
CASSSTSRSYEQYF
>TRBJ2-6|TRBD1|16|-|TRBV25-1
TGTGCCAGCAGTGCGCACAGGGGGAGTGGGGCCAACGTCCTGACTTTC
CASSAHRGSGANVLTF
>TRBJ2-1|TRBD2|16|-|TRBV5-4
TGTGCCAGCAGCTTGGAAGGACTAGCGGGAGGTCGTGAGCAGTTCTTC
CASSLEGLAGGREQFF
>TRBJ2-1|TRBD2|15|-|TRBV28
TGTGCCAGCACCCCCAAGGCTAGCGGGGTCCATGAGCAGTTCTTC
CASTPKASGVHEQFF
>TRBJ1-2|-|16|once|TRBV27
TGTGCCAGCAGTTTGGGTCGGCGGCCAGAGTACTATGGCTACACCTTC
CASSLGRRPEYYGYTF
>TRBJ1-5|TRBD1|14|-|TRBV19
TGTGCCAGTAGTAAGGACAGGGGAGTAGAGCCCCAGCATTTT
CASSKDRGVEPQHF
>TRBJ2-7|-|16|-|TRBV10-2
TGCGCCAGCAGTGATCCCAGGGCCTTTAGGTCCTACGAGCAGTACTTC
CASSDPRAFRSYEQYF
>TRBJ2-7|TRBD1|13|-|TRBV7-2
TGTGCCAGCAGCTCGCAGGGGGCGGACGAGCAGTACTTC
CASSSQGADEQYF
>TRBJ2-1|TRBD2|16|-|TRBV4-1
TGCGCCAGCAGCCAACCTCTAGCGGGTCACTACAATGAGCAGTTCTTC
CASSQPLAGHYNEQFF
>TRBJ2-7|TRBD1|8|-|TRBV6-4
TGTGCCCTCAGGGGGTGCCACTTC
CALRGCHF
>TRBJ1-2|TRBD1|13|-|TRBV11-2
TGTGCCAGCAGCGCAGGGGGCGGTAGGGGCTACACCTTC
CASSAGGGRGYTF
>TRBJ2-1|TRBD2|9|-|TRBV20-1
TGCAGTGCTAGACGGGAGGGGTTCTTC
CSARREGFF
>TRBJ2-7|TRBD2|17|-|TRBV4-1
TGCGCCAGCAGCCAAGATGGGGGGACTAGCGGTGTCTACGAGCAGTACTTC
CASSQDGGTSGVYEQYF
>TRBJ2-7|TRBD2|16|-|TRBV30
TGTGCCTGGAGACGCCCCTTGCGGGAGCCATCCTACGAGCAGTACTTC
CAWRRPLREPSYEQYF
>TRBJ1-2|-|14|-|TRBV5-1
TGCGCCAGCAGCTTAGCAGGGGTGGAAGGCGGCTACACCTTC
CASSLAGVEGGYTF
>TRBJ1-2|TRBD1|14|few|TRBV28
TGTGCCAGCAGTTTAAGGGACAGTCCCTATGGCTACACCTTC
CASSLRDSPYGYTF
>TRBJ2-1|TRBD2|16|-|TRBV29-1
TGCAGCGTTGAAGACTCCCCTAGCGGGAAGCTTGATGAGCAGTTCTTC
CSVEDSPSGKLDEQFF
>TRBJ1-2|TRBD1|14|-|TRBV29-1
TGCAGCGTCCCGGGGACAGGGGAGGACTATGGCTACACCTTC
CSVPGTGEDYGYTF
>TRBJ2-1|TRBD2|18|few|TRBV5-4
TGTGCCAGCAGCCTCGGCCTAGCGGGAGAACGCTCCTACAATGAGCAGTTCTTC
CASSLGLAGERSYNEQFF
>TRBJ2-7|-|16|-|TRBV28
TGTGCCAGCAGTCCTAGGTATCCAGGGTGGTCCTACGAGCAGTACTTC
CASSPRYPGWSYEQYF
>TRBJ1-4|-|15|-|TRBV15
TGTGCCACGGCCCCGATGCAGGGCCCTAATGAAAAACTGTTTTTT
CATAPMQGPNEKLFF
>TRBJ2-2|-|16|-|TRBV15
TGTGCCACCAGCAGAGAGGGCCTTCTAAACACCGGGGAGCTGTTTTTT
CATSREGLLNTGELFF
>TRBJ2-1|TRBD1|17|-|TRBV5-4
TGTGCCAGCAGCTCCCGGATGGGGGGACAGGGAAACAATGAGCAGTTCTTC
CASSSRMGGQGNNEQFF
>TRBJ1-5|-|14|-|TRBV2
TGTGCCAGCAGTGTACAGGTTCGCAATCAGCCCCAGCATTTT
CASSVQVRNQPQHF
>TRBJ2-5|-|15|once|TRBV4-3
TGCGCCAGCAGCCAAGATGGGGCAGATCAAGAGACCCAGTACTTC
CASSQDGADQETQYF
>TRBJ2-5|TRBD1|17|-|TRBV5-1
TGCGCCAGCAGCCTCCGGGACAGGAATTGGGGCCAAGAGACCCAGTACTTC
CASSLRDRNWGQETQYF
>TRBJ2-6|-|13|-|TRBV18
TGTGCCAGCTCACGTACTGGGGCCAACGTCCTGACTTTC
CASSRTGANVLTF
>TRBJ2-3|-|14|-|TRBV7-2
TGTGCCAGCAGCCCCGGGAGAACGACAGATACGCAGTATTTT
CASSPGRTTDTQYF
>TRBJ1-4|TRBD1|16|-|TRBV4-3
TGCGCCAGCAGCCAAGGCTCAGGGGGCTTCCTTGAAAAACTGTTTTTT
CASSQGSGGFLEKLFF
>TRBJ2-1|-|13|-|TRBV30
TGTGCCTGGACAAGAGGGTCCTACAATGAGCAGTTCTTC
CAWTRGSYNEQFF
>TRBJ2-5|-|14|-|TRBV25-1
TGTGCCAGCAGTGAATCTCCAGGGGCAGAGACCCAGTACTTC
CASSESPGAETQYF
>TRBJ1-1|TRBD1|15|-|TRBV28
TGTGCCAGCAGCTCCCAACAGGGGGCACGGACTGAAGCTTTCTTT
CASSSQQGARTEAFF